This TCR beta chain was profiled in a study of cytomegalovirus exposure and HLA in healthy donors. V was trimmed by 4 bases and J by 6 bases, leaving 13 bases between them. Per the germline V gene, CDR1 is MNHEY and CDR2 is SMNVEV (reference sequence). The CDR3 loop spans 15 amino acids. Some clones are missing from TCRdb's copy, which holds only in-frame ones; the method was immunoSEQ multiplex PCR. Among some 120,000 clones listed, about 90% were seen once. Study results and limitations: In vitro experiments confirmed that a few CMV-associated chains were specific for CMV antigens. There were some public TCRs occurring in many donors, but most TCR sequences were rare. It was around 160 TCR beta chains that were listed as cytomegalovirus-associated.

Details on this clone: Antigen specificity is unknown.

The source material was PBMCs. This receptor was obtained from a young woman in good health and CMV-seronegative. This chain connects TRBV27 to TRBJ1-6; a weak D match, TRBD1 (5 bases). The CDR3 coding sequence is TGTGCCAGCAGTTCCCCCGGGGGTGGTAATTCACCCCTCCACTTT. It encodes CASSSPGGGNSPLHF.